These 20 T cell receptor beta chains were all obtained from the same sample, sequenced in a study of PD-1 blockade in classical Hodgkin lymphoma. Sequencing used immunoSEQ multiplex PCR; TCRdb keeps in-frame clones, though not all of them. The data show around 50,000 clones, under 95% seen once. Following autologous stem cell transplantation, relapse occurred in every patient, and exposure to brentuximab vedotin varied. The sample was peripheral blood mononuclear cells (PBMCs), taken before the second cycle of nivolumab. Source of these receptors: a human donor with classical Hodgkin lymphoma.

Only one count was recorded for this clone. The chain has TRBV7-2 and TRBJ2-7; D is unresolved. The V gene's germline CDR1 is SGHTA and CDR2 FQGNSA. V lost 4 bases and J 2 bases, leaving 6 bases between the germline ends. The CDR3 consists of 12 residues. The CDR3 here is CASSSVPYEQYF. For the CDR3, the DNA is TGTGCCAGCAGCTCCGTGCCCTACGAGCAGTACTTC.

The chain joins TRBV5-1 to TRBJ2-7, with TRBD2 matching 14 bases. The CDR3 is made up of 17 amino acids. The trim removed 3 bases at V and 0 bases at J, leaving 5 bases unmatched. Germline CDR1 SGHRS, CDR2 YFSETQ. The chain's CDR3 is CASSWGLAGEGSYEQYF. In DNA form, the CDR3 reads TGCGCCAGCAGCTGGGGACTAGCGGGAGAGGGCTCCTACGAGCAGTACTTC.

The chain uses TRBV29-1 and TRBJ2-1; weak D call: TRBD1 (5 bases). Germline V gene sequence: CDR1 SQVTM, CDR2 ANQGSEA. This CDR3 is built from 21 residues. Trimming took off 4 bases at V and 9 bases at J, with 40 bases between the two ends. Written as DNA, the CDR3 is TGCAGCGTTGGAAAGTCCCCCAACAGGAATCCAGGTGGCCCCCACACAATTGAGCAGTTCTTC. Encoded protein: CSVGKSPNRNPGGPHTIEQFF.

The rearrangement uses TRBV30 and TRBJ2-3; TRBD2 might be the D (7 bases). This CDR3 region has 15 residues. V lost 2 bases to trimming and J lost 3 bases, with 15 bases between them. Germline V gives CDR1 GTSNPN, CDR2 SVGIG (reference sequence). The CDR3 sequence is CAWSSGGATTDTQYF. The CDR3 DNA follows: TGTGCCTGGAGTAGTGGGGGGGCGACGACAGATACGCAGTATTTT.

This chain connects TRBV6-1 to TRBJ2-1, with TRBD2 matching 8 bases. The germline CDR1 and CDR2 sequences are MNHNS and SASEGT. The CDR3 loop spans 16 amino acids. V gave up 1 base and J gave up 12 bases; unmatched junction bases: 14. CDR3 in amino acids: CASSEEASPLGRAQFF. The DNA for the CDR3 is TGTGCCAGCAGTGAAGAGGCGAGTCCACTCGGGAGGGCGCAGTTCTTC.

With regard to this clone: Mismatch with germline at one junction end may stem from a read error. The rearrangement joins TRBV5-6 to TRBJ2-5, with TRBD1 identical over 11 bases. Germline V gene data show CDR1 as SGHDT and CDR2 as YYEEEE. The CDR3 loop spans 13 amino acids. CDR3 region: CASSLSDRGLINF. CDR3 bases: TGTGCCAGCAGCCTCTCGGACAGGGGGCTGATAAACTTC.

The chain combines TRBV6-6 with TRBJ1-2, with 8 bases matching TRBD1. This CDR3 region has 15 residues. Trimming removed 2 bases from V and 8 bases from J; junction bases left unmatched: 10. Germline assignment: CDR1 MNHNY and CDR2 SVGAGI (reference sequence). The CDR3 DNA is TGTGCCAGCAGTTACCCCGACAGGGGCCGGGGAGGCTACACCTTC. Residues: CASSYPDRGRGGYTF.

The V gene is TRBV7-3, the J gene TRBJ2-1; D uncertain. With 0 bases removed from V and 5 bases from J, the gap between germline ends came to 8 bases. Germline assignment: CDR1 SGHTA and CDR2 FQGTGA. The CDR3 has 14 amino acids. The CDR3 sequence: CASSLTWADNEQFF. The DNA of the CDR3 is TGTGCCAGCAGCTTAACGTGGGCAGACAATGAGCAGTTCTTC. Looking up the rest from reference TRBV7-3 and TRBJ2-1 gives the full variable domain: GAGVSQTPSNKVTEKGKYVELRCDPISGHTALYWYRQSLGQGPEFLIYFQGTGAADDSGLPNDRFFAVRPEGSVSTLKIQRTERGDSAVYLCASSLTWADNEQFFGPGTRLTVL.

This clone was picked up one time. The chain employs TRBV19 and TRBJ1-1, with no clear D. V lost 3 bases, J lost 0 bases, and 11 bases lay in between. CDR1 and CDR2 (germline): LNHDA, SQIVND (reference sequence). There are 15 residues in the CDR3. The DNA of the CDR3 is TGTGCCAGTAGTATGCCGCTCGACATGAACACTGAAGCTTTCTTT. Translating it yields CASSMPLDMNTEAFF.

This clone was seen once. The genes are TRBV7-2 and TRBJ2-7; 9 nucleotides match TRBD2. V dropped 10 bases and J dropped 4; count of bases not matched to a gene: 8. This CDR3 is 13 amino acids long. The germline V gene encodes CDR1 SGHTA and CDR2 FQGNSA. CDR3 loop: CATQTSGHYEQYF. CDR3 coding DNA: TGTGCCACCCAGACTAGCGGCCATTACGAGCAGTACTTC.

CDR3: CATSRGGNEQFF. In DNA form, the CDR3 reads TGTGCAACCTCGAGAGGGGGCAATGAGCAGTTCTTC. V is TRBV12-2 and J is TRBJ2-1; no check of the table's D call, TRBD1, against the DNA was made. TRBV12-2 is marked as a pseudogene. The CDR3 sequence is 12 residues long.

J is TRBJ1-3 and V is TRBV27; TRBD1 aligns across 7 bases. Trimming took 5 bases from V and 2 from J; bases not matched to a gene: 12. Germline CDR1 and CDR2: MNHEY and SMNVEV (reference sequence). The CDR3 extends over 17 amino acids. The CDR3 nucleotides read TGTGCCAGCAGTCCCCTAGCACCGACAGGGCCTGGAAACACCATATATTTT. Translation gives CASSPLAPTGPGNTIYF.

The chain employs TRBV29-1 and TRBJ2-1, with D uncertain. CDR1 is SQVTM and CDR2 is ANQGSEA in the germline V gene. Trimming cost V 1 base and J 0 bases, with 10 bases left between them. The CDR3 has 15 amino acids. For the CDR3, the DNA is TGCAGCGTTGAAGTCGGCGTCGCCTCCTACAATGAGCAGTTCTTC. It codes for CSVEVGVASYNEQFF.

The V gene is TRBV7-9, the J gene TRBJ2-1; TRBD2 is a possible D gene (6 bases). Germline V CDR1 and CDR2: SEHNR, FQNEAQ (reference sequence). Trimming took off 5 bases at V and 2 bases at J, with 16 bases between the two ends. The CDR3 is 16 residues long. The CDR3 bases are TGTGCCAGCAGCAGACGCGGGACCGAGACCTACAATGAGCAGTTCTTC. Translating it yields CASSRRGTETYNEQFF.

The V call is TRBV7-9, the J call TRBJ1-5, with 9 bases aligning to TRBD1. CDR3 length: 16 amino acids. CDR1 and CDR2 (germline): SEHNR, FQNEAQ (reference sequence). The junction had 6 bases not matched to a gene; V was cut back by 3 bases and J by 3 bases. The CDR3: CASSLGTGMDNQPQHF. CDR3 nucleotide sequence: TGTGCCAGCAGCTTGGGGACAGGGATGGACAATCAGCCCCAGCATTTT.

The chain uses TRBV29-1 and TRBJ2-3; 11 bases line up with TRBD2. The CDR3 spans 17 residues. The junction had 12 bases not matched to a gene; V was cut back by 6 bases and J by 1 base. The germline gives CDR1 SQVTM, CDR2 ANQGSEA. CDR3 DNA: TGCAGCGTCACGAGGCATAGCGGGAGGGTGGGCACAGATACGCAGTATTTT. It translates to CSVTRHSGRVGTDTQYF.

The V call is TRBV11-2, the J call TRBJ2-3, with D maybe TRBD1 (5 bases). This CDR3 contains 14 residues. Looked up from germline, CDR1 is SGHAT and CDR2 is FQNNGV. V gave up 5 bases and J gave up 5 bases, with 14 bases separating them. The CDR3 DNA follows: TGTGCCAGCAGCGAGTCCCAAAGGGGAGATACGCAGTATTTT. This codes for CASSESQRGDTQYF.

CDR3 DNA sequence: TGTGCCAGCAGCCGATCCCGGGGGGGTCAGGGTGAGACCCAGTACTTC. Amino acid sequence: CASSRSRGGQGETQYF. The chain carries TRBV7-2 and TRBJ2-5; the match to TRBD2 covers 8 bases. The CDR3 is 16 amino acids. V lost 5 bases, J lost 5 bases, and 13 bases stayed unmatched. Germline values: CDR1 SGHTA, CDR2 FQGNSA.

The chain couples TRBV7-8 to TRBJ1-4; no firm D call. Trimming took 3 bases from V and 0 from J, leaving 8 bases between them. This CDR3 has 15 residues. Germline values: CDR1 SGHVS, CDR2 FQNEAQ. The DNA for the CDR3 is TGTGCCAGCAGCTTTAATACACCAACTAATGAAAAACTGTTTTTT. It yields the protein CASSFNTPTNEKLFF.

The CDR3 DNA reads as TGTGCCAGCAGTCTACGGACAGGGTCTACCTACAATGAGCAGTTCTTC. The encoded protein is CASSLRTGSTYNEQFF. The chain recombines TRBV27 with TRBJ2-1, with TRBD1 identical over 8 bases. With 5 bases clipped from V and 2 bases from J, the junction kept 8 bases outside the gene matches. The germline CDR1 and CDR2 sequences are MNHEY and SMNVEV (reference sequence). This CDR3 region has 16 residues.